Listed below are T cell receptor beta chains from one sample, sequenced in a study of cytomegalovirus exposure and HLA in healthy donors. Profiling relied on immunoSEQ multiplex PCR, and the TCRdb table lists in-frame clones only, not all of them. The sample has 100,000 to 150,000 clones, more than 60% seen once. The specimen sequenced was PBMCs. These receptor sequences come from a woman in her 40s in good health and CMV-seronegative. The CDR3 runs from the conserved cysteine through the conserved F or W. Size is stated for part of the rows, as once, few or many counts, or as a class when the clone is expanded.

abundance	v_gene	j_gene	CDR3aa
once	TRBV29-1	TRBJ1-2	CSVGGGQGYGYTF
NA	TRBV7-2	TRBJ2-5	CASSLDSGGGTQYF
NA	TRBV19	TRBJ2-5	CASIQQRTGRETQYF
NA	TRBV29-1	TRBJ2-5	CSARQETQYF
NA	TRBV7-8	TRBJ1-3	CASSLDRGNTIYF
few	TRBV4-1	TRBJ1-1	CASSHLGSRTRDTEAFF
NA	TRBV7-2	TRBJ2-1	CASRPPGLPNNEQFF
NA	TRBV7-8	TRBJ2-7	CASSLAREFTRYEQYF
once	TRBV27	TRBJ2-3	CASSLFPSGSTDTQYF
NA	TRBV10-3	TRBJ1-4	CAVSGTGHEKLFF
NA	TRBV25-1	TRBJ1-6	CASLGHPGANSPLHF
few	TRBV30	TRBJ1-5	CAWSTGQKNQPQHF
NA	TRBV11-3	TRBJ1-1	CASSLNNLNTEAFF
NA	TRBV27	TRBJ2-4	CASSAPGQGKTNIQYF
NA	TRBV21-1	TRBJ2-5	CASSRTGWETQYF
NA	TRBV5-8	TRBJ2-3	CASSGSGGAADTQYF
NA	TRBV9	TRBJ2-2	CASSVFREGQGELFF
NA	TRBV6-5	TRBJ2-2	CASSYSRLTNTGELFF
NA	TRBV6-6	TRBJ1-2	CASGRDREPYTF
NA	TRBV4-3	TRBJ1-2	CASSQETGGYGYTF
NA	TRBV30	TRBJ2-1	CAFTPPSGTYNEQFF
NA	TRBV2	TRBJ2-3	CASSPRRISGGRSDTQYF
few	TRBV27	TRBJ2-3	CASSMGQGSTDTQYF
NA	TRBV5-4	TRBJ2-3	CASSPGLAQSTDTQYF
once	TRBV2	TRBJ1-4	CASSEWPGEGQKLFF
NA	TRBV6-6	TRBJ1-2	CASSYTGTGDGYTF
NA	TRBV10-1	TRBJ1-2	CAITDRVKGGYTF
NA	TRBV4-2	TRBJ2-3	CASSQVAGLLGTDTQYF
few	TRBV14	TRBJ1-2	CASSQALSTGGYTF
NA	TRBV10-3	TRBJ1-6	CAITGQGARDSPLHF
NA	TRBV28	TRBJ1-2	CASSGPDRNTYGYTF
few	TRBV5-1	TRBJ2-5	CASSRQGFEETQYF
NA	TRBV21-1	TRBJ2-7	CASSKARGALDEQYF
NA	TRBV30	TRBJ2-7	CAWVGSYEQYF
once	TRBV7-3	TRBJ2-3	CASSGDTQYF
NA	TRBV2	TRBJ2-1	CASNKGLAGGPGNEQFF
NA	TRBV27	TRBJ1-1	CASSSMSAIYDTDTEAFF
few	TRBV9	TRBJ2-7	CASSVGQWPTAEQYF
few	TRBV9	TRBJ2-7	CASSVTPDLGGEQYF
NA	TRBV25-1	TRBJ1-1	CASSPSNLAGNTEAFF
few	TRBV7-6	TRBJ2-7	CASSLALGGQDEQYF
NA	TRBV5-1	TRBJ2-3	CASHQGKGDTQYF
NA	TRBV28	TRBJ2-5	CASSLDSQETQYF